This TCR beta chain was captured in a study of blood T cell repertoires in COVID-19. Deletions cut 4 bases from V and 2 bases from J, with 12 bases between. This CDR3 is 14 amino acids long. The V gene's germline CDR1 is SGDLS and CDR2 YYNGEE. The repertoire was sequenced with immunoSEQ multiplex PCR; TCRdb's copy has only in-frame clones and lacks some. The sample yields over 350,000 clones, approximately 88% seen once. The TCR was taken from a woman aged 30 to 39 with acute COVID-19. J is TRBJ1-1 and V is TRBV9, with no clear D. Sequencing was performed on PBMCs or T cells enriched from blood (not recorded which). The chain's CDR3 is CASSPRTQNTEAFF. CDR3 bases: TGTGCCAGCAGCCCCCGAACTCAAAACACTGAAGCTTTCTTT.